This paragraph reports one T cell receptor beta chain. The antigen remains unidentified. Other DNA variants within this sample encode the same CDR3. While the first cohort had fewer than 850 subjects, the donors belonged to the separate validation cohort of about 110 subjects. The data stem from a study of cytomegalovirus exposure and HLA in healthy donors. Study overall: The same platform was used for the 120 validation repertoires and the roughly 680 first-cohort repertoires, a later analysis reported. General observations from the study: The study put under 200 TCR beta chains on its list as cytomegalovirus-associated.

TCRdb's copy holds only in-frame clones and misses some; the assay was immunoSEQ multiplex PCR. Among about 340,000 clones listed, roughly 88% were seen once. Source material: PBMCs. The clonotype originates from a woman between 18 and 30 years old in good health and CMV-seronegative.

In DNA form, the CDR3 reads TGTGCCAGCAGTTACTCGAGAGGTCCCGGGGAGACCCAGTACTTC. As protein: CASSYSRGPGETQYF. The V call is TRBV6-5, the J call TRBJ2-5; D gene uncertain. V was clipped by 0 bases and J by 5 bases, with 13 bases between them. CDR1 and CDR2 (germline): MNHEY, SVGAGI. The CDR3 is 15 residues long.